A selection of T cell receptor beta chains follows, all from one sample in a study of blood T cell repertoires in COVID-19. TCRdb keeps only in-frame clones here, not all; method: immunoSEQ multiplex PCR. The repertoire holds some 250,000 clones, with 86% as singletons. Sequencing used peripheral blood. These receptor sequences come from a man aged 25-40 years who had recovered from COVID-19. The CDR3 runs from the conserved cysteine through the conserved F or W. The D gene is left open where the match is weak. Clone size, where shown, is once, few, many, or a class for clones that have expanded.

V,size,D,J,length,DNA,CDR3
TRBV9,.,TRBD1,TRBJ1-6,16,TGTGCCAGCAGCGTAGTGGCAGGGGGCGGCAATTCACCCCTCCACTTT,CASSVVAGGGNSPLHF
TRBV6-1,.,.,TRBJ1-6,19,TGTGCCAGCAGTGAACCCAGGGGCGGGGGGGAATCCTATAATTCACCCCTCCACTTT,CASSEPRGGGESYNSPLHF
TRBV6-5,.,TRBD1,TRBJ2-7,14,TGTGCCAGCACCCCACGGACAGGGAACTACGAGCAGTACTTC,CASTPRTGNYEQYF
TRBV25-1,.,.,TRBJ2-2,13,TGTGCCAGCAAGCCCCCGAACACCGGGGAGCTGTTTTTT,CASKPPNTGELFF
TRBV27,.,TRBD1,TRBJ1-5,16,TGTGCCAGCAGTTTATGTACAGGGGTGAGTAATCAGCCCCAGCATTTT,CASSLCTGVSNQPQHF
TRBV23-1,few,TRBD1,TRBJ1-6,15,TGCGCCAGCAGTCAAAGGACAGGGGAGGGGTCACCCCTCCACTTT,CASSQRTGEGSPLHF
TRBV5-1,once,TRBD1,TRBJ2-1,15,TGCGCCAGCTACTTGGGGACAGGGGGCCTCAATGAGCAGTTCTTC,CASYLGTGGLNEQFF
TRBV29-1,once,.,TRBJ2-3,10,TGCAGCGCCTCATTAACGGAGTGGTATTTT,CSASLTEWYF
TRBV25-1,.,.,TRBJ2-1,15,TGTGCCAGCAGTGAAGGAGGGGACTTCTACAATGAGCAGTTCTTC,CASSEGGDFYNEQFF
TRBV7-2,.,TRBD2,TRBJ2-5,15,TGTGCCAGCAGCTTAGGTGGGACTAGCGTGGAGACCCAGTACTTC,CASSLGGTSVETQYF
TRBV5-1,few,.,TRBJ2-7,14,TGCGCCAGCAGCTTGTCAGGGATGAACTACGAGCAGTACTTC,CASSLSGMNYEQYF
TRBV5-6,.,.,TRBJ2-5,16,TGTGCCAGCATCGACCTGGGGACTCGTGGACAAGAGACCCAGTACTTC,CASIDLGTRGQETQYF
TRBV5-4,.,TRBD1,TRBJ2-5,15,TGTGCCAGCAGCTTACAGACAGGGGTCCAAGAGACCCAGTACTTC,CASSLQTGVQETQYF
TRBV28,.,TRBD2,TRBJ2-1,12,TGTGCCAGTAGGACTAGTTACAATGAGCAGTTCTTC,CASRTSYNEQFF
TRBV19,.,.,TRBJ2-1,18,TGTGCCAGTAGTTTTTGGGGATGGGGCGCTGGTAGTGGGAATGAGCAGTTCTTC,CASSFWGWGAGSGNEQFF
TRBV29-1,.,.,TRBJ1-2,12,TGCAGCGGGAGGGGGGGAGAAGAAGGCTACACCTTC,CSGRGGEEGYTF
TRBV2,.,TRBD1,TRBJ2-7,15,TGTGCCAGCGACCCGGACAGGGGCATGTTTGGCGAGCAGTACTTC,CASDPDRGMFGEQYF
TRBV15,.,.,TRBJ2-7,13,TGTGCCACCAGCAGAGATGTAGTTTACGAGCAGTACTTC,CATSRDVVYEQYF
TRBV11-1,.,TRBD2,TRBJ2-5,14,TGTGCCAGCAGCTTAGATTACGGGGAGGGGACCCAGTACTTC,CASSLDYGEGTQYF
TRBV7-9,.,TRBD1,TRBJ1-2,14,TGTGCCAGCAGCTCGACAGGGGGCGCCTATGGCTACACCTTC,CASSSTGGAYGYTF
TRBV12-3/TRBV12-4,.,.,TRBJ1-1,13,TGTGCCAGCATTCTACAGGAAGGCACTGAAGCTTTCTTT,CASILQEGTEAFF
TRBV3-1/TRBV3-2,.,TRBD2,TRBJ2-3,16,TGTGCCAGCAGCCAAGGTTCGGGGGGATACACAGATACGCAGTATTTT,CASSQGSGGYTDTQYF
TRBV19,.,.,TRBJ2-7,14,TGTGCCAGCCAACCTATCAGTGGGGGGAACGAGCAGTACTTC,CASQPISGGNEQYF
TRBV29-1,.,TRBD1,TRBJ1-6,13,TGCAGCGTTGAGGACAGGGGTGGTTCACCCCTCCACTTT,CSVEDRGGSPLHF
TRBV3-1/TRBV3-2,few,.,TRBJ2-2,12,TGTGCCAGCACCATAGCAGCCGGGGAGCTGTTTTTT,CASTIAAGELFF
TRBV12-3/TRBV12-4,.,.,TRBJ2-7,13,TGTGCCAGCAGTTTAGACGGGGTAGACGAGCAGTACTTC,CASSLDGVDEQYF
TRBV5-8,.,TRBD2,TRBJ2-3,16,TGTGCCAGCAGCTTGGAAGTTAGCGGGGTAACAGATACGCAGTATTTT,CASSLEVSGVTDTQYF
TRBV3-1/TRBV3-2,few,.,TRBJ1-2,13,TGTGCCAGCAGCCAAGCCCCGACAGGTGGCTACACCTTC,CASSQAPTGGYTF
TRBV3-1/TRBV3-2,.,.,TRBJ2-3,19,TGTGCCAGCAGCCAAGAGAAGACTAGGACTCCCATGCCCACAGATACGCAGTATTTT,CASSQEKTRTPMPTDTQYF
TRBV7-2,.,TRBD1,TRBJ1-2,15,TGTGCCAGCAGCCGCGGGACAGCGAACAACTATGGCTACACCTTC,CASSRGTANNYGYTF
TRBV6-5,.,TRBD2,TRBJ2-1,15,TGTGCCAGCAGTCGGCCTAGCGGGGGGAGGGGTGAGCAGTTCTTC,CASSRPSGGRGEQFF
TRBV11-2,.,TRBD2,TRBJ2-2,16,TGTGCCAGCAGCTTAGCCGGGGGGGCCAGAACCGGGGAGCTGTTTTTT,CASSLAGGARTGELFF
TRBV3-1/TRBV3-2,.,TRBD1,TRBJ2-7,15,TGTGCCAGCAGCCTCCAGACAGGGGGAGTCTACGAGCAGTACTTC,CASSLQTGGVYEQYF
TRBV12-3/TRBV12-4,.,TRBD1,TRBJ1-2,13,TGTGCCAGCGGACGGACAGGGGACTATGGCTACACCTTC,CASGRTGDYGYTF
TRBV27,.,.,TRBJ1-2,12,TGTGCCACCTGGGTTGCGGGCTATGGCTACACCTTC,CATWVAGYGYTF
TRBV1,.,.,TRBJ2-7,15,TGCACCAGCAGCCAAGGGACCAGAGGGGGAGTCGAGCAGTACTTC,CTSSQGTRGGVEQYF
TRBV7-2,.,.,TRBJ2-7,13,TGTGCCAGCAGCTGGACTTCCCCAGCCGAGCAGTACTTC,CASSWTSPAEQYF
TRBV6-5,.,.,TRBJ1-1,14,TGTGCCAGCACCCCGGTGGAGGGTGGGACTGAAGCTTTCTTT,CASTPVEGGTEAFF
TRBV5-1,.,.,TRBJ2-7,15,TGCGCCAGCAGCTTGCGACCGGGGAGCTCCTACGAGCAGTACTTC,CASSLRPGSSYEQYF
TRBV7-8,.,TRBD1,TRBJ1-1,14,TGTGCCAGCAGCACGACAGGGGGCGAAACTGAAGCTTTCTTT,CASSTTGGETEAFF
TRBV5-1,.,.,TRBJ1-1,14,TGCGCCAGCAAATTGGCGTTGAGCGGCACTGAAGCTTTCTTT,CASKLALSGTEAFF
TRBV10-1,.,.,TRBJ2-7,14,TGCGCCCCCCAATCATCGCGGGTATCCTACGAGCAGTACTTC,CAPQSSRVSYEQYF
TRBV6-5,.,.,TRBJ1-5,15,TGTGCCAGCAGCCCCACGGGTGGGTGGCCCCTGCCCCAGCATTTT,CASSPTGGWPLPQHF
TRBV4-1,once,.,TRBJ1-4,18,TGCGCCAGCAGCCCCCCCCAGGGGCGATCCCCCCCTAATGAAAAACTGTTTTTT,CASSPPQGRSPPNEKLFF
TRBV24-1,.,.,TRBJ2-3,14,TGTGCCACCAGTGACCCCACACGCACAGATACGCAGTATTTT,CATSDPTRTDTQYF
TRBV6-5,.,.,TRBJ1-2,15,TGTGCCAGCAGTTCCCGGGGTTCTCCTCGCTATGGCTACACCTTC,CASSSRGSPRYGYTF
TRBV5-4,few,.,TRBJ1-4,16,TGTGCCAGCAGCCCACGGGAGGGGGCAACTAATGAAAAACTGTTTTTT,CASSPREGATNEKLFF
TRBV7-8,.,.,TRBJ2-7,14,TGTGCCAGCAGCTTAGGGGAGTCGTTCTACGAGCAGTACTTC,CASSLGESFYEQYF
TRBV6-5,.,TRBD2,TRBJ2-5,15,TGTGCCAGCAGCTCCGGAGGGGAGGGGTGGGAGACCCAGTACTTC,CASSSGGEGWETQYF
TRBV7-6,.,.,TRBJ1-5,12,TGTGCCAGCAGCTTGCAGGATCAGCCCCAGCATTTT,CASSLQDQPQHF
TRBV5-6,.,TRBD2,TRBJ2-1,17,TGTGCCAGCAGCTGGGAGCGGCGGGGGGGCGTCTACAATGAGCAGTTCTTC,CASSWERRGGVYNEQFF
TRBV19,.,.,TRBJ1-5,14,TGTGCCAGTAGTATAGCCGGGATCAATCAGCCCCAGCATTTT,CASSIAGINQPQHF
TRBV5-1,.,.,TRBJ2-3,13,TGCGCCAGCAGCTTGGCAGGCGCACATACGCAGTATTTT,CASSLAGAHTQYF
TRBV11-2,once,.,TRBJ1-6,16,TGTGCCAGCAGCTCCCTCATGAGCTCCTATAATTCACCCCTCCACTTT,CASSSLMSSYNSPLHF
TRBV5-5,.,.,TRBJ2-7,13,TGTGCCAGCAGCTTGATAGGAGGTGGCGAGCAGTACTTC,CASSLIGGGEQYF
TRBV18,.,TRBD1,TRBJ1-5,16,TGTGCCAGCTCACCTGAAGACAGGGATAGCAATCAGCCCCAGCATTTT,CASSPEDRDSNQPQHF
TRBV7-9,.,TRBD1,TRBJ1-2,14,TGTGCCAGCAGCTTAGCGACAGGGATGGGCGGCTACACCTTC,CASSLATGMGGYTF